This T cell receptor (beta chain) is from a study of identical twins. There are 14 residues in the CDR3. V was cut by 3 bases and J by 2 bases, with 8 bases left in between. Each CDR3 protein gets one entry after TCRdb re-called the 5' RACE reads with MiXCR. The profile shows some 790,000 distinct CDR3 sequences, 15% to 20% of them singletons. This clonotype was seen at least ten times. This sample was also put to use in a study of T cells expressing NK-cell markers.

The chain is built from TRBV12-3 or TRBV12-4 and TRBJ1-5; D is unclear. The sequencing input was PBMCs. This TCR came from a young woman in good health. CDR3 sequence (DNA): TGTGCCAGCAGTTTCTTAGGGCGCAATCAGCCCCAGCATTTT. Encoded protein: CASSFLGRNQPQHF.